The 17 T cell receptor beta chains presented below share a single source sample, sequenced in a study of T cell repertoires in cytomegalovirus infection (dated by TCRdb to the late 2010s). The sample was run on an Illumina HiSeq 1500. In-frame beta chains were kept once TCRdb had trimmed the public reads at Q25 with fastp and called clones with MiXCR. Each record represents a unique CDR3 protein, reported with the most common genes and DNA among its rows. The sample contains hundreds of thousands of distinct CDR3 sequences, roughly 36% of them found a single time. In total, the top ten clones hold about 2.8% of the sample. The sequenced sample consisted of PBMCs. The receptors originated from a human donor in good health (CMV status not recorded). Some clones in this sample may be carry-over from other donors' samples.

This clonotype was counted between two and nine times. V and J are TRBV6-1 and TRBJ2-7; D perhaps matches TRBD2 (5 bases). V lost 8 bases and J lost 1, with 12 bases in between. CDR3 length equals 13 residues. Germline V gene lookup returns CDR1 MNHNS and CDR2 SASEGT. This CDR3 reads CASRLRGSYEQYF. The CDR3 region has the DNA TGTGCCAGCCGGCTCCGGGGATCCTACGAGCAGTACTTC.

This sequence joins TRBV11-2 and TRBJ2-5; D is possibly TRBD1 (6 bases). The CDR3 contains 13 residues. Trimming took 6 bases from V and 3 from J, leaving 11 bases between them. Per germline, CDR1 SGHAT and CDR2 FQNNGV. CDR3 nucleotide sequence: TGTGCCAGCAGGGATTGGACAGAAGAGACCCAGTACTTC. The encoded protein is CASRDWTEETQYF.

For this clonotype: A read error is likely, as this CDR3 ends without the conserved phenylalanine or tryptophan. The chain recombines TRBV28 with TRBJ2-7, with D uncertain. V was pared by 3 bases and J by 3 bases, with 12 bases between. CDR3 length: 14 residues. The germline CDR1 and CDR2 sequences are MDHEN and SYDVKM. CDR3 residues: CASSLVEFSYEQYL. The CDR3 DNA is TGTGCCAGCAGTTTGGTAGAATTCAGCTACGAGCAGTACTTA.

Points on this clonotype: The CDR3 does not end in the conserved phenylalanine or tryptophan, so this is likely a read error. The chain recombines TRBV6-6 with TRBJ2-7; D is ambiguous. CDR3 length: 13 residues. Germline V gene data show CDR1 as MNHNY and CDR2 as SVGAGI (reference sequence). Trimming cost V 0 bases and J 7 bases, with 10 bases left between them. DNA of the CDR3: TGTGCCAGCAGTTACTCGAAACTTGAGGAGCAGTACCTC. Protein product: CASSYSKLEEQYL.

This clonotype was detected many times. This chain uses TRBV6-6 with TRBJ1-6; D remains ambiguous. The germline gives CDR1 MNHNY, CDR2 SVGAGI (reference sequence). V was shortened by 2 bases and J by 3 bases, with 2 bases between the two germline ends. The CDR3 covers 13 residues. The CDR3 region has the DNA TGTGCCAGCAGTTACAGCTATAATTCACCCCTCCACTTT. It translates to CASSYSYNSPLHF.

The rearrangement uses TRBV27 and TRBJ2-7; 11 bases match TRBD2. Germline V lookup: CDR1 MNHEY, CDR2 SMNVEV (reference sequence). After removal of 0 bases from V and 3 bases from J, the junction contained 4 bases not matched to a gene. The CDR3 sequence is 16 residues long. The CDR3 DNA reads as TGTGCCAGCAGTTTATCCGGGACTAGCGGACTCTACGAGCAGTACTTC. This encodes CASSLSGTSGLYEQYF.

A word on this clonotype: This CDR3 fails to terminate in the conserved phenylalanine or tryptophan, so it likely reflects a read error. The chain employs TRBV12-3 or TRBV12-4 and TRBJ2-7; D is uncertain. CDR3 length: 14 amino acids. The CDR3 spells CASSLESDNYDQYL. The CDR3 nucleotides are TGTGCCAGCAGTTTAGAGTCTGACAACTACGATCAGTACTTA.

This clonotype appeared a few times. The chain has TRBV11-2 and TRBJ2-7, with D hard to call. The CDR3 length is 16 residues. The germline V gene has CDR1 SGHAT and CDR2 FQNNGV. The V end was cut by 2 bases, the J end by 2 bases, with 16 bases between. Here the CDR3 DNA reads TGTGCCAGCAGCTTAACCGGGTCACCCACACCCTACGAGCAGTACTTC. It is translated as CASSLTGSPTPYEQYF.

The V gene is TRBV19, the J gene TRBJ2-6; TRBD1 might be the D (6 bases). CDR3 length equals 18 residues. V lost 0 bases and J 0 bases, leaving 12 bases between the germline ends. Germline CDR1 reads LNHDA; CDR2 reads SQIVND (reference sequence). In DNA form, the CDR3 reads TGTGCCAGTAGTATAGATCAGGGGACCTTCTCTGGGGCCAACGTCCTGACTTTC. It yields the protein CASSIDQGTFSGANVLTF.

The rearrangement joins TRBV27 to TRBJ2-7; tentatively, D is TRBD1 (6 bases). Germline V gene sequence: CDR1 MNHEY, CDR2 SMNVEV (reference sequence). Trimming cost V 3 bases and J 5 bases, with 14 bases left between them. The CDR3 extends over 14 amino acids. CDR3 sequence reads: CASSFGLTGNEQYF. DNA of the CDR3: TGTGCCAGCAGTTTTGGGCTAACAGGGAACGAGCAGTACTTC.

This clonotype showed up many times. This chain joins TRBV7-8 and TRBJ2-1, with 8 bases lining up with TRBD2. The CDR3 sequence is 15 residues long. Germline assignment: CDR1 SGHVS and CDR2 FQNEAQ. V gave up 2 bases and J gave up 2 bases; unmatched junction bases: 2. The CDR3 nucleotides read TGTGCCAGCAGCTTAACTAGCGGAGCCTACAATGAGCAGTTCTTC. Amino acids: CASSLTSGAYNEQFF.

To note about this clonotype: A read error may produce the germline difference seen at one junction end. The rearrangement links TRBV28 to TRBJ2-1; D is possibly TRBD2 (6 bases). The germline CDR1 and CDR2 sequences are MDHEN and SYDVKM. The CDR3 covers 14 residues. CDR3 bases: TGTGCCAGCCGACCGCCCGGGAGTTCGGGTGAGCCGTTCTTC. Residues: CASRPPGSSGEPFF.

This clonotype turned up a few times. The chain has TRBV6-2 or TRBV6-3 and TRBJ1-1; D not certain. The CDR3 extends over 14 amino acids. Deletions cut 1 base from V and 11 bases from J, with 17 bases between. Germline values: CDR1 MNHEY, CDR2 SVGEGT. The CDR3 region has the DNA TGTGCCAGCAGTTACTTACCGTCCCCTACGCGGGCTTTCTTT. Protein: CASSYLPSPTRAFF.

This clonotype was seen only a few times. This chain links TRBV28 with TRBJ2-6; the D gene is possibly TRBD1 (6 bases). Trimming left V 2 bases short and J 4 bases short, with 12 bases between. CDR1 and CDR2 from the germline V gene are MDHEN and SYDVKM. This CDR3 spans 16 amino acids. CDR3 sequence reads: CASSLGTPGGANVLTF. Here the CDR3 DNA reads TGTGCCAGCAGTTTAGGGACACCGGGAGGGGCCAACGTCCTGACTTTC.

In this sample, this clonotype turned up a few times. The chain combines TRBV12-3 or TRBV12-4 with TRBJ1-2; the D is unclear. CDR3 length equals 15 residues. Trimming shortened V by 0 bases and J by 4 bases, and 12 bases separated the two germline ends. The CDR3 coding sequence is TGTGCCAGCAGTTTAGCGCTGGGGAGCCCCTATGGCTACACCTTC. This translates into CASSLALGSPYGYTF.

This chain joins TRBV6-5 and TRBJ2-5; 7 positions agree with TRBD2. The CDR3 spans 15 residues. Germline CDR1 and CDR2: MNHEY and SVGAGI. Losses at the gene ends were 2 bases for V and 0 bases for J; bases not matched to a gene: 3. The CDR3 loop reads CASSYGGGYQETQYF. CDR3 sequence (DNA): TGTGCCAGCAGTTACGGGGGGGGGTACCAAGAGACCCAGTACTTC.

J is TRBJ1-5 and V is TRBV28; D is uncertain. V dropped 7 bases and J dropped 4 bases, with 14 bases sitting between them. The germline V gene has CDR1 MDHEN and CDR2 SYDVKM. The CDR3 spans 14 residues. CDR3 bases: TGTGCCAGCACTGAGACGGTTCATAATCAGCCCCAGCATTTT. Protein sequence: CASTETVHNQPQHF. Combining the CDR3 with reference TRBV28 and TRBJ1-5 gives the whole variable domain DVKVTQSSRYLVKRTGEKVFLECVQDMDHENMFWYRQDPGLGLRLIYFSYDVKMKEKGDIPEGYSVSREKKERFSLILESASTNQTSMYLCASTETVHNQPQHFGDGTRLSIL.